The 23 T cell receptor beta chains below were found in one sample sequenced in a study of control samples from healthy donors and cancer patients. Clones were sequenced by immunoSEQ multiplex PCR, and TCRdb holds only the in-frame ones, with some missing. Seen here are about 51,000 clones, 80% observed once, and the top ten hold about 9.5%. The sample consisted of blood. All receptors come from a man between 65 and 79 years old in good health.

The rearrangement uses TRBV5-1 and TRBJ2-5; 12 bases agree with TRBD2. Unmatched junction bases numbered 0, after V lost 3 bases and J lost 3 bases. Germline CDR1 and CDR2: SGHRS and YFSETQ. The CDR3 has 14 residues. CDR3 protein: CASSSSGREETQYF. In nucleotides, the CDR3 is TGCGCCAGCAGCTCTAGCGGGAGGGAAGAGACCCAGTACTTC.

The J gene is TRBJ2-7, the V gene TRBV19, with TRBD1 identical over 8 bases. Trimming cost V 3 bases and J 3 bases; bases outside gene matches: 1. The CDR3 totals 13 residues. Germline V gene data show CDR1 as LNHDA and CDR2 as SQIVND (reference sequence). The chain's CDR3 is CASSMGQDYEQYF. CDR3 nucleotide sequence: TGTGCCAGTAGTATGGGACAGGACTACGAGCAGTACTTC. The whole variable domain, remainder taken from reference TRBV19 and TRBJ2-7, is DGGITQSPKYLFRKEGQNVTLSCEQNLNHDAMYWYRQDPGQGLRLIYYSQIVNDFQKGDIAEGYSVSREKKESFPLTVTSAQKNPTAFYLCASSMGQDYEQYFGPGTRLTVT.

The chain employs TRBV21-1 and TRBJ2-1. TRBV21-1 is a recognized pseudogene. This CDR3 comprises 16 residues. The CDR3 loop reads CASSKKPKSWDNEQFF. The CDR3 DNA reads TGTGCCAGCAGCAAAAAGCCGAAAAGTTGGGACAATGAGCAGTTCTTC.

This chain connects TRBV5-1 to TRBJ1-1; D is possibly TRBD1 (5 bases). The germline V and J ends were trimmed by 2 bases and 0 bases, with 8 bases remaining between them. Germline CDR1 and CDR2: SGHRS and YFSETQ. This CDR3 has 14 amino acids. Here the CDR3 DNA reads TGCGCCAGCAGCTTAGGGGCGATGAACACTGAAGCTTTCTTT. Protein: CASSLGAMNTEAFF. Based on the CDR3 plus reference TRBV5-1 and TRBJ1-1, the full variable domain is KAGVTQTPRYLIKTRGQQVTLSCSPISGHRSVSWYQQTPGQGLQFLFEYFSETQRNKGNFPGRFSGRQFSNSRSEMNVSTLELGDSALYLCASSLGAMNTEAFFGQGTRLTVV.

The chain recombines TRBV6-6 with TRBJ1-4; no clear D. V was cut by 6 bases and J by 8 bases, with 22 bases left in between. In germline, CDR1 is MNHNY, CDR2 SVGAGI (reference sequence). The CDR3 is 16 residues long. CDR3 residues: CASRGSGFTQREKLFF. The CDR3 coding sequence is TGTGCCAGCAGGGGAAGTGGCTTTACCCAACGAGAAAAACTGTTTTTT.

J is TRBJ1-3 and V is TRBV18; D gene ambiguous. Germline CDR1 is KGHSH and CDR2 is LQKENI. V was clipped by 3 bases and J by 3 bases, with 12 bases between them. The CDR3 contains 15 residues. The CDR3 loop is CASSPSVVGGNTIYF. The CDR3, as DNA: TGTGCCAGCTCACCTTCAGTTGTTGGTGGAAACACCATATATTTT.

The chain joins TRBV7-2 to TRBJ2-1; D is ambiguous. From germline, CDR1 is SGHTA and CDR2 FQGNSA. CDR3 length: 13 residues. V dropped 6 bases and J dropped 9 bases, with 15 bases sitting between them. DNA for the CDR3: TGTGCCAGCAGTAGTGTGGTGAGAGGTGAGCAGTTCTTC. Protein: CASSSVVRGEQFF.

The V and J genes are TRBV30 and TRBJ1-1; D gene unclear. CDR1 and CDR2 from the germline V gene are GTSNPN and SVGIG (reference sequence). With 8 bases removed from V and 5 bases from J, the gap between germline ends came to 12 bases. This CDR3 is 11 amino acids long. The CDR3 here is CAATEGTEAFF. As DNA, the CDR3 is TGTGCCGCTACCGAAGGGACTGAAGCTTTCTTT. The entire variable domain, with the rest obtained from reference TRBV30 and TRBJ1-1, is as follows: SQTIHQWPATLVQPVGSPLSLECTVEGTSNPNLYWYRQAAGRGLQLLFYSVGIGQISSEVPQNLSASRPQDRQFILSSKKLLLSDSGFYLCAATEGTEAFFGQGTRLTVV.

V and J are TRBV6-5 and TRBJ2-7; 7 positions match TRBD2. CDR1 and CDR2 (germline): MNHEY, SVGAGI. The V and J ends lost 7 bases and 0 bases, in that order; junction bases with no gene match: 3. The length of the CDR3 is 13 residues. The DNA of the CDR3 is TGTGCCAGCACGGGACTAAACTCCTACGAGCAGTACTTC. Amino acid sequence: CASTGLNSYEQYF.

The gene calls are TRBV5-1 and TRBJ2-2; D is possibly TRBD2 (5 bases). V was pared by 3 bases and J by 4 bases, with 7 bases between. Germline CDR1 reads SGHRS; CDR2 reads YFSETQ. The CDR3 contains 13 residues. CDR3 residues: CASSSEGTGELFF. The CDR3 DNA reads as TGCGCCAGCAGCTCAGAGGGCACCGGGGAGCTGTTTTTT.

This clone appeared a few times. The chain joins TRBV6-5 to TRBJ1-5; 8 bases align to TRBD1. V lost 4 bases, J lost 8 bases, and 7 bases stayed unmatched. Germline V lookup: CDR1 MNHEY, CDR2 SVGAGI. This CDR3 spans 14 amino acids. The CDR3 reads CASSSGQGTEPQHF. Written as DNA, the CDR3 is TGTGCCAGCAGTTCCGGACAGGGTACGGAGCCCCAGCATTTT.

The rearrangement links TRBV2 to TRBJ1-5; D not resolved. The germline gives CDR1 SNHLY, CDR2 FYNNEI. This CDR3 is 13 amino acids long. The V end lost 1 base, the J end lost 7 bases, and 8 bases lay between the germline ends. The CDR3 DNA follows: TGTGCCAGCAGTGAAGAACAGAACCAGCCCCAGCATTTT. Residues: CASSEEQNQPQHF.

The chain uses TRBV19 and TRBJ1-1; weak D call: TRBD1 (5 bases). Trimming pared 5 bases from V and 5 bases from J, leaving 15 bases between. Germline CDR1 is LNHDA and CDR2 is SQIVND (reference sequence). The CDR3 is 14 residues long. The CDR3 nucleotides are TGTGCCAGTAGTCTTCGGTCGTGGGGGACTGAAGCTTTCTTT. This gives the protein CASSLRSWGTEAFF.

The chain uses TRBV11-3 and TRBJ1-2; tentative D call: TRBD1 (5 bases). Per germline, CDR1 SGHNT and CDR2 YENEEA. The CDR3 consists of 15 residues. V lost 2 bases, J lost 4 bases, and 14 bases lay in between. Written as DNA, the CDR3 is TGTGCCAGCAGCTTAACCGGACAAGACCTCTATGGCTACACCTTC. It yields the protein CASSLTGQDLYGYTF.

This sequence joins TRBV18 and TRBJ1-2; 9 bases align to TRBD1. Germline lookup yields CDR1 KGHSH and CDR2 LQKENI. The CDR3 covers 15 residues. Losses at the gene ends were 0 bases for V and 5 bases for J; bases not matched to a gene: 4. CDR3 sequence: CASSPPGTGLYGYTF. CDR3 bases: TGTGCCAGCTCACCACCCGGGACAGGGCTGTATGGCTACACCTTC.

Written as DNA, the CDR3 is TGTGCCAGCAGTGCGTTAGAGACCCAGTACTTC. It translates to CASSALETQYF. The rearrangement joins TRBV2 to TRBJ2-5; D is uncertain. The CDR3 is made up of 11 amino acids. V lost 4 bases and J 4 bases, leaving 4 bases between the germline ends. Germline V gene data show CDR1 as SNHLY and CDR2 as FYNNEI.

The chain employs TRBV5-1 and TRBJ2-1; 7 nucleotides align to TRBD1. The CDR3 contains 15 residues. Germline V CDR1 and CDR2: SGHRS, YFSETQ. V was pared by 1 base and J by 5 bases, with 6 bases of the junction left unmatched. The CDR3, as DNA: TGCGCCAGCAGCTTGAGAGGGACAGCTAACAATGAGCAGTTCTTC. Its protein is CASSLRGTANNEQFF.

V is TRBV19 and J is TRBJ1-2; perhaps TRBD1 as D (5 bases). This CDR3 has 13 residues. CDR1 and CDR2 (germline): LNHDA, SQIVND (reference sequence). The V and J ends lost 5 bases and 8 bases respectively, with 15 bases between them. CDR3 coding DNA: TGTGCCAGTAGTCCAACGGGACGGACGGGCTACACCTTC. Protein sequence: CASSPTGRTGYTF.

This clone was recorded a few times. The chain recombines TRBV4-1 with TRBJ2-4; 7 nucleotides agree with TRBD1. CDR3 length: 16 residues. V was pared by 6 bases and J by 8 bases, with 16 bases of the junction left unmatched. CDR1 is MGHRA, CDR2 YSYEKL, per germline. CDR3 nucleotides: TGCGCCAGCAGACTTGCCTGGACAGGCAGGACGGACATTCAGTACTTC. Encoded protein: CASRLAWTGRTDIQYF.

The chain joins TRBV15 to TRBJ2-6, with D unresolved. The CDR3 covers 14 residues. Germline V gene sequence: CDR1 LNHNV, CDR2 YYDKDF (reference sequence). The V end lost 8 bases, the J end lost 1 base, and 9 bases lay between the germline ends. The CDR3 loop is CATSWLSGANVLTF. CDR3 sequence (DNA): TGTGCCACCTCATGGTTGTCTGGGGCCAACGTCCTGACTTTC.

This clone was counted between two and nine times. The rearrangement uses TRBV6-6 and TRBJ2-1; D might be TRBD2 (6 bases). This CDR3 spans 15 amino acids. The germline V gene has CDR1 MNHNY and CDR2 SVGAGI (reference sequence). The ends were cut back, 8 bases at V and 7 bases at J, with 21 bases in the middle. The CDR3 DNA reads TGTGCCAGCTCTTCGGGACTTTCAATTAGGAATGAGCAGTTCTTC. Translation gives CASSSGLSIRNEQFF.

This clone was found a few times. This chain connects TRBV24-1 to TRBJ2-5; D ambiguous. The CDR3 has 13 residues. Germline V CDR1 and CDR2: KGHDR, SFDVKD. Trimming shortened V by 1 base and J by 0 bases, and 2 bases separated the two germline ends. CDR3 residues: CATSDLDQETQYF. CDR3 nucleotide sequence: TGTGCCACCAGTGATTTAGACCAAGAGACCCAGTACTTC.

V gene TRBV7-9 combines with J gene TRBJ2-1, with D perhaps TRBD1 or TRBD2 (5 bases each). This CDR3 has 16 amino acids. V shed 9 bases and J shed 1 base, with 19 bases lying between them. The germline V gene encodes CDR1 SEHNR and CDR2 FQNEAQ (reference sequence). CDR3 in amino acids: CASWDPDLGSYNEQFF. The DNA for the CDR3 is TGTGCCAGTTGGGACCCTGATTTGGGATCCTACAATGAGCAGTTCTTC.